Here is one TCR beta chain with its context. Its antigen remains unknown. This sample stems from a study of T cell repertoires in cytomegalovirus infection. For the study at large: Indications of both CMV infection and matching HLA type were provided by public TCR beta signatures.

Study-wide findings and caveats: Pooled public TCR beta family frequency picked out CMV carriers with the relevant HLA.

Trimming shortened V by 0 bases and J by 6 bases, and 12 bases separated the two germline ends. The CDR3 extends over 14 amino acids. Germline assignment: CDR1 SGHRS and CDR2 YFSETQ. TCRdb re-called the reads through MiXCR, storing one row per CDR3 protein. The sample holds fewer than 300,000 distinct CDR3 sequences, under 30% seen once. The chain recombines TRBV5-1 with TRBJ1-1; tentative D call: TRBD1 (5 bases). The TCR comes from a human donor in good health (CMV status not recorded). Some clones in this sample may be carry-over from other donors' samples. Sequenced sample: PBMCs. The CDR3 loop is CASSLGTLGAEAFF. The CDR3 DNA sequence: TGCGCCAGCAGCTTGGGGACACTGGGGGCTGAAGCTTTCTTT. The full variable domain, in which reference TRBV5-1 and TRBJ1-1 provide the parts outside the CDR3, is KAGVTQTPRYLIKTRGQQVTLSCSPISGHRSVSWYQQTPGQGLQFLFEYFSETQRNKGNFPGRFSGRQFSNSRSEMNVSTLELGDSALYLCASSLGTLGAEAFFGQGTRLTVV.